The 22 T cell receptor beta chains given below trace back to one sample, sequenced in a study of blood T cell repertoires in COVID-19 (dated by TCRdb to the early 2020s). Library preparation used the immunoSEQ multiplex PCR assay. The clones in this table, taken by TCRdb from immuneACCESS, are in-frame only. Not every clone is retained; where verified, under half of the shortfall comes from an unresolved V gene, and the cause of the rest is unknown. This sample has tens of thousands of clones in its table, and around 87% of those were observed once. Of the sample, about 6.3% falls within the top ten clones. The sequencing sample was made of peripheral blood. The receptors were gathered from a man between 60 and 70 years old with active or convalescent COVID-19.

The chain couples TRBV15 to TRBJ1-3; D is undetermined. Per germline, CDR1 LNHNV and CDR2 YYDKDF (reference sequence). V was pared by 0 bases and J by 2 bases, with 17 bases between. The CDR3 runs 18 residues. In nucleotides, the CDR3 is TGTGCCACCAGCAGAGATTTTTCGAGGGAATCGGCTGGAAACACCATATATTTT. It is translated as CATSRDFSRESAGNTIYF.

A few counts support this clone. The genes are TRBV18 and TRBJ1-4, with no clear D. V was cut by 5 bases and J by 8 bases, with 15 bases left in between. Germline V CDR1 and CDR2: KGHSH, LQKENI. The CDR3 has 14 residues. CDR3 DNA: TGTGCCAGCTCATATATCCAGGATGGAGAAAAACTGTTTTTT. This sequence encodes CASSYIQDGEKLFF.

The chain recombines TRBV5-1 with TRBJ1-2, with D unresolved. CDR1 is SGHRS, CDR2 YFSETQ, per germline. Trimming removed 3 bases from V and 2 bases from J, with 11 bases in between. This CDR3 has 14 amino acids. CDR3 residues: CASSSNPRNYGYTF. The DNA of the CDR3 is TGCGCCAGCAGCTCCAACCCGAGAAACTATGGCTACACCTTC.

The CDR3 loop is CASSYPQGGGYTF. For the CDR3, the DNA is TGTGCCAGCAGTTACCCGCAGGGGGGTGGCTACACCTTC. The rearrangement joins TRBV6-5 to TRBJ1-2, with TRBD1 identical over 7 bases. V was pared by 2 bases and J by 7 bases, with 4 bases of the junction left unmatched. The CDR3 is 13 amino acids. Germline values: CDR1 MNHEY, CDR2 SVGAGI.

This clone occurred once. V and J are TRBV2 and TRBJ2-7; D is perhaps TRBD1 (5 bases). V was clipped by 5 bases and J by 7 bases, with 6 bases between them. CDR1 SNHLY and CDR2 FYNNEI come from the germline V gene. The CDR3 has 10 residues. The CDR3 here is CASSQGEQYF. The CDR3 DNA sequence: TGTGCCAGCAGTCAGGGAGAGCAGTACTTC.

The chain links TRBV5-1 to TRBJ1-5, with a weak D call TRBD1 (5 bases). The CDR3 length is 14 residues. Germline V gene sequence: CDR1 SGHRS, CDR2 YFSETQ. Trimming took off 0 bases at V and 2 bases at J, with 6 bases between the two ends. The CDR3 region has the DNA TGCGCCAGCAGCTTGGTAGGGGGCAATCAGCCCCAGCATTTT. Its translation is CASSLVGGNQPQHF.

This chain uses TRBV19 with TRBJ2-3, with TRBD1 identical over 8 bases. With 5 bases clipped from V and 2 bases from J, the junction kept 9 bases outside the gene matches. The CDR3 contains 16 residues. Per the germline V gene, CDR1 is LNHDA and CDR2 is SQIVND (reference sequence). The DNA of the CDR3 is TGTGCCAGTAGTCCGGCGCAGGGGGCCGCCACAGATACGCAGTATTTT. Translated, it gives CASSPAQGAATDTQYF. The variable domain in full, with the rest retrieved from reference TRBV19 and TRBJ2-3, is DGGITQSPKYLFRKEGQNVTLSCEQNLNHDAMYWYRQDPGQGLRLIYYSQIVNDFQKGDIAEGYSVSREKKESFPLTVTSAQKNPTAFYLCASSPAQGAATDTQYFGPGTRLTVL.

The chain couples TRBV5-1 to TRBJ2-5; 11 nucleotides line up with TRBD2. CDR3 length: 16 residues. Trimming cost V 0 bases and J 5 bases; bases outside gene matches: 6. Germline V gene data show CDR1 as SGHRS and CDR2 as YFSETQ. CDR3 DNA sequence: TGCGCCAGCAGCTTGGGGGCACTAGCGGGGGACGAGACCCAGTACTTC. This translates into CASSLGALAGDETQYF. Combining the CDR3 with reference TRBV5-1 and TRBJ2-5 gives the whole variable domain KAGVTQTPRYLIKTRGQQVTLSCSPISGHRSVSWYQQTPGQGLQFLFEYFSETQRNKGNFPGRFSGRQFSNSRSEMNVSTLELGDSALYLCASSLGALAGDETQYFGPGTRLLVL.

The rearrangement links TRBV27 to TRBJ1-3; the D is unclear. The germline V gene encodes CDR1 MNHEY and CDR2 SMNVEV (reference sequence). V was clipped by 5 bases and J by 1 base, with 12 bases between them. The CDR3 runs to 15 residues. CDR3 DNA sequence: TGTGCCAGCAGTATCGTTCCCGGGTCTGGAAACACCATATATTTT. This gives the protein CASSIVPGSGNTIYF.

V and J are TRBV4-1 and TRBJ1-1; D unresolved. The CDR3 is 15 amino acids. Germline CDR1 and CDR2: MGHRA and YSYEKL. V lost 1 base and J 0 bases, leaving 9 bases between the germline ends. The CDR3 DNA sequence: TGCGCCAGCAGCCAAGGTCGGGGAATGAACACTGAAGCTTTCTTT. The encoded protein is CASSQGRGMNTEAFF.

With regard to this clone: Other DNA sequences in this specimen translate into the identical CDR3. The chain is built from TRBV6-2 or TRBV6-3 and TRBJ1-2; D is perhaps TRBD1 (5 bases). Germline V CDR1 and CDR2: MNHEY, SVGEGT. This CDR3 spans 14 amino acids. Trimming took 6 bases from V and 0 from J, leaving 11 bases between them. The CDR3 DNA reads as TGTGCCAGCAGCGGACAAGGCGCTAACTATGGCTACACCTTC. It is translated as CASSGQGANYGYTF.

This chain links TRBV5-1 with TRBJ2-7, with D perhaps TRBD2 (6 bases). The CDR3 is 14 amino acids. V gave up 2 bases and J gave up 6 bases, with 15 bases separating them. The V gene's germline CDR1 is SGHRS and CDR2 YFSETQ. The CDR3 DNA is TGCGCCAGCAGCTTAGCCGCCGGGGGTGGCGAGCAGTACTTC. Its translation is CASSLAAGGGEQYF. Combining the CDR3 with reference TRBV5-1 and TRBJ2-7 gives the whole variable domain KAGVTQTPRYLIKTRGQQVTLSCSPISGHRSVSWYQQTPGQGLQFLFEYFSETQRNKGNFPGRFSGRQFSNSRSEMNVSTLELGDSALYLCASSLAAGGGEQYFGPGTRLTVT.

The genes are TRBV10-2 and TRBJ1-2, with D possibly being TRBD1 (5 bases). The germline V gene has CDR1 WSHSY and CDR2 SAAADI. V gave up 3 bases and J gave up 4 bases, with 12 bases separating them. The CDR3 loop spans 14 amino acids. The CDR3 sequence is CASSDRTLLYGYTF. The CDR3, as DNA: TGCGCCAGCAGTGATCGGACACTCCTCTATGGCTACACCTTC.

Worth noting for this clone: It is unclear where the CDR3 begins or ends on the DNA, so no DNA is shown, and the CDR3 is as TCRdb lists it. The chain joins TRBV6-6 to TRBJ2-7; the D call of TRBD2 is as the table states it, not checked on the DNA. The CDR3 is 16 residues long, ends included. Germline V gene lookup returns CDR1 MNHNY and CDR2 SVGAGI (reference sequence). CDR3 protein: CASSSSTSGRSYEQYF.

The chain uses TRBV15 and TRBJ1-5; a weak D match, TRBD1 (5 bases). The germline V gene has CDR1 LNHNV and CDR2 YYDKDF (reference sequence). The CDR3 covers 16 residues. V shed 0 bases and J shed 6 bases, with 15 bases lying between them. The CDR3 loop reads CATSRDRGSVGQPQHF. The CDR3 DNA is TGTGCCACCAGCAGAGATCGGGGGAGCGTCGGTCAGCCCCAGCATTTT.

The rearrangement links TRBV7-2 to TRBJ2-2; tentative D call: TRBD1 (5 bases). The V and J ends lost 6 bases and 5 bases respectively, with 10 bases between them. This CDR3 region has 13 residues. CDR1 is SGHTA and CDR2 is FQGNSA in the germline V gene. The CDR3 loop is CASRTTGTGELFF. In nucleotides, the CDR3 is TGTGCCAGCAGAACAACAGGAACCGGGGAGCTGTTTTTT.

The chain joins TRBV20-1 to TRBJ2-2; D may be TRBD2 (5 bases). The germline CDR1 and CDR2 sequences are DFQATT and SNEGSKA (reference sequence). V was shortened by 3 bases and J by 0 bases, with 17 bases between the two germline ends. The CDR3 consists of 17 residues. The CDR3 is CSASPSRGAPNTGELFF. The CDR3 DNA reads TGCAGTGCTAGTCCCTCTCGGGGAGCTCCGAACACCGGGGAGCTGTTTTTT.

V is TRBV15 and J is TRBJ1-5; 8 bases are a match to TRBD1. From germline, CDR1 is LNHNV and CDR2 YYDKDF (reference sequence). V shed 7 bases, J shed 0 bases, and the junction held 8 bases outside the gene matches. The CDR3 sequence is 16 residues long. Here the CDR3 reads CATTPGQAYSNQPQHF. The CDR3 DNA sequence: TGTGCCACCACCCCGGGACAGGCCTATAGCAATCAGCCCCAGCATTTT.

The CDR3 loop reads CASSPLGQGLKETQYF. The DNA for the CDR3 is TGTGCCAGCTCACCACTCGGACAGGGGTTGAAGGAGACCCAGTACTTC. The V and J genes are TRBV18 and TRBJ2-5, with 9 positions matching TRBD1. The CDR3 runs to 16 residues. Losses at the gene ends were 1 base for V and 5 bases for J; bases not matched to a gene: 8. The V gene's germline CDR1 is KGHSH and CDR2 LQKENI.

This chain connects TRBV28 to TRBJ2-7; 10 bases align to TRBD2. The CDR3 covers 15 residues. Trimming removed 5 bases from V and 0 bases from J; junction bases left unmatched: 4. The V gene's germline CDR1 is MDHEN and CDR2 SYDVKM. CDR3 DNA: TGTGCCAGCAGTCCGAGCGGGGGGGCCTCCTACGAGCAGTACTTC. Translating gives CASSPSGGASYEQYF.

The chain has TRBV16 and TRBJ1-5; a possible D gene is TRBD1 (6 bases). The CDR3 extends over 15 amino acids. Germline V lookup: CDR1 KGHSY, CDR2 FQNENV. Deletions cut 0 bases from V and 7 bases from J, with 13 bases between. In DNA form, the CDR3 reads TGTGCCAGCAGCCAATCGGCGGACAGTCGACAGCCCCAGCATTTT. Translated, it gives CASSQSADSRQPQHF.

The chain couples TRBV5-8 to TRBJ2-5, with 7 positions matching TRBD1. CDR1 SGHTS and CDR2 YDEGEE come from the germline V gene. The CDR3 spans 15 residues. Trimming cost V 4 bases and J 5 bases; bases outside gene matches: 11. The CDR3 DNA reads TGTGCCAGCAGCGACGACAGGGTGGAGTGGGAGACCCAGTACTTC. Protein: CASSDDRVEWETQYF.